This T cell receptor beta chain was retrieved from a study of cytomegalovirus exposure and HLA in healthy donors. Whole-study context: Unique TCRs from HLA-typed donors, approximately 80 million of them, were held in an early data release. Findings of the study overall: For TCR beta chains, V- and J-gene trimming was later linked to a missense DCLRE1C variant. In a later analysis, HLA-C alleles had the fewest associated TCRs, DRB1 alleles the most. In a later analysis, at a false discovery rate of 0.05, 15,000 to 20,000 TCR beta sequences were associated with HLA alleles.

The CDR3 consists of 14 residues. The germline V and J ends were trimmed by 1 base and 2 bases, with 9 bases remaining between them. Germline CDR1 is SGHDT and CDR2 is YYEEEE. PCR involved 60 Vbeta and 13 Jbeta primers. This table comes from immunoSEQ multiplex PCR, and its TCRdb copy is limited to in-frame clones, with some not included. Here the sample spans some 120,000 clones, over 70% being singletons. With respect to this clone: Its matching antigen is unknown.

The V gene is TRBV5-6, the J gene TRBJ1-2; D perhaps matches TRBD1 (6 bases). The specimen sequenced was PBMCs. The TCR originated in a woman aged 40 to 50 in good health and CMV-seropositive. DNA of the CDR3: TGTGCCAGCAGCTTGCGCGGGGGCAACTATGGCTACACCTTC. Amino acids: CASSLRGGNYGYTF.